This entry lists 18 T cell receptor beta chains sequenced from one sample in a study of circulating and synovial CD4+ cells in juvenile arthritis. TCRdb's copy holds only in-frame clones and misses some; the assay was immunoSEQ multiplex PCR. Among 30,000 to 40,000 clones listed, around 96% were seen once. The sequenced material came from CD4+ T cells from blood. The receptors here all came from a human donor with juvenile idiopathic arthritis.

The chain joins TRBV5-1 to TRBJ1-1; D may be TRBD1 (6 bases). In germline, CDR1 is SGHRS, CDR2 YFSETQ. The CDR3 has 15 amino acids. The V end was cut by 1 base, the J end by 1 base, with 11 bases between. CDR3 sequence: CASSLWGPGNTEAFF. CDR3 sequence (DNA): TGCGCCAGCAGCTTGTGGGGGCCGGGGAACACTGAAGCTTTCTTT.

V and J are TRBV6-1 and TRBJ2-7; 8 bases fit TRBD1. The CDR3 runs 15 residues. Germline CDR1 MNHNS, CDR2 SASEGT. J was trimmed by 2 bases and V by 4 bases; bases with no gene match: 7. CDR3 sequence: CASSGRDRRTYEQYF. CDR3 coding DNA: TGTGCCAGCAGTGGACGGGACAGGCGTACCTACGAGCAGTACTTC.

The chain recombines TRBV7-9 with TRBJ2-3, with D possibly being TRBD2 (5 bases). The CDR3 has 15 amino acids. Germline V lookup: CDR1 SEHNR, CDR2 FQNEAQ (reference sequence). V shed 5 bases and J shed 1 base, with 13 bases lying between them. CDR3 residues: CASSPTSGGTDTQYF. The DNA for the CDR3 is TGTGCCAGCAGCCCGACGTCCGGGGGCACAGATACGCAGTATTTT.

V gene TRBV9 combines with J gene TRBJ1-2; D unresolved. With 3 bases removed from V and 1 base from J, the gap between germline ends came to 7 bases. This CDR3 spans 13 amino acids. The germline V gene has CDR1 SGDLS and CDR2 YYNGEE. CDR3 sequence (DNA): TGTGCCAGCAGCGCCCAGGATAACTATGGCTACACCTTC. Protein: CASSAQDNYGYTF.

The V gene is TRBV7-9, the J gene TRBJ1-2; 8 bases line up with TRBD1. CDR3 size: 15 residues. With 2 bases clipped from V and 4 bases from J, the junction kept 6 bases outside the gene matches. Germline values: CDR1 SEHNR, CDR2 FQNEAQ (reference sequence). This chain's CDR3 is CASSLPSGQAYGYTF. The CDR3 nucleotides read TGTGCCAGCAGCTTACCCTCGGGACAGGCCTATGGCTACACCTTC.

This clone appeared once. The rearrangement joins TRBV25-1 to TRBJ2-7; a weak D match, TRBD2 (7 bases). V dropped 6 bases and J dropped 0 bases, with 21 bases sitting between them. Germline values: CDR1 MGHDK, CDR2 SYGVNS. The CDR3 is 17 amino acids. CDR3 coding DNA: TGTGCCAGCAGCGAGGGGGGGGCACGGAGGAGCTCCTACGAGCAGTACTTC. Its translation is CASSEGGARRSSYEQYF.

This clone was counted a single time. The chain couples TRBV6-1 to TRBJ2-3; no clear D. This CDR3 comprises 14 residues. Germline V CDR1 and CDR2: MNHNS, SASEGT. V lost 6 bases and J 4 bases, leaving 14 bases between the germline ends. CDR3 amino acids: CASRERVAPDTQYF. DNA of the CDR3: TGTGCCAGCAGGGAGAGAGTAGCCCCAGATACGCAGTATTTT.

The V gene is TRBV5-1, the J gene TRBJ2-5; 7 bases align to TRBD2. The CDR3 has 15 residues. From germline, CDR1 is SGHRS and CDR2 YFSETQ. The trim removed 6 bases at V and 1 base at J, leaving 9 bases unmatched. CDR3 bases: TGCGCCAGCACCATTCTGGGGGGGTCCCAAGAGACCCAGTACTTC. Protein product: CASTILGGSQETQYF.

The V call is TRBV11-2, the J call TRBJ2-1; D is unresolved. CDR1 is SGHAT and CDR2 is FQNNGV in the germline V gene. This CDR3 has 14 residues. Trimming left V 5 bases short and J 0 bases short, with 8 bases between. The CDR3 DNA is TGTGCCAGCAGCCCCTATAGCTCCTACAATGAGCAGTTCTTC. Translated, it gives CASSPYSSYNEQFF.

In the case of this clone: An end of the junction differs from the germline gene, which may be a read error. CDR3 coding DNA: TGTGCTAGCAGCTTAGCGCGAGGGGGGGCGGTGGAGACCCAGTACTTC. It yields the protein CASSLARGGAVETQYF. The chain employs TRBV7-7 and TRBJ2-5; perhaps TRBD2 as D (7 bases). Germline CDR1 reads SSHAT; CDR2 reads FNYEAQ (reference sequence). The CDR3 loop spans 16 amino acids. Supplemented by reference TRBV7-7 and TRBJ2-5, the full variable domain reads GAGVSQSPRYKVTKRGQDVTLRCDPISSHATLYWYQQALGQGPEFLTYFNYEAQPDKSGLPSDRFSAERPEGSISTLTIQRTEQRDSAMYRCASSLARGGAVETQYFGPGTRLLVL.

This chain uses TRBV5-4 with TRBJ2-1; TRBD2 matches 8 bases. The CDR3 is 17 residues long. After removal of 1 base from V and 1 base from J, the junction contained 7 bases not matched to a gene. Germline CDR1 and CDR2: SGHNT and YYREEE (reference sequence). The CDR3 region has the DNA TGTGCCAGCAGCTTGAGGGTAGCGGGGTTATCCTACAATGAGCAGTTCTTC. Its protein product is CASSLRVAGLSYNEQFF.

This clone was counted between two and nine times. The J gene is TRBJ1-1, the V gene TRBV10-3; 8 positions match TRBD1. There are 14 residues in the CDR3. J lost 0 bases, V lost 4 bases, and 1 base had no gene match. Germline-derived CDR1 and CDR2 are ENHRY and SYGVKD. CDR3 protein: CAISGTGLNTEAFF. The DNA for the CDR3 is TGTGCCATCAGTGGGACAGGGCTGAACACTGAAGCTTTCTTT.

This clone was counted once. J is TRBJ2-1 and V is TRBV5-1, with 11 bases identical to TRBD2. The CDR3 contains 14 residues. V shed 0 bases and J 10 bases; nucleotides not matched to a gene: 3. Germline CDR1 and CDR2: SGHRS and YFSETQ. CDR3 loop: CASSLVPSGGEQFF. The CDR3, as DNA: TGCGCCAGCAGCTTGGTGCCTAGCGGGGGGGAGCAGTTCTTC.

The CDR3 loop is CASSLDRGGTDYGYTF. As DNA, the CDR3 is TGCGCCAGCAGCTTGGACAGGGGGGGGACTGACTATGGCTACACCTTC. V and J are TRBV5-1 and TRBJ1-2; TRBD1 aligns across 8 bases. Germline V CDR1 and CDR2: SGHRS, YFSETQ. CDR3 length equals 16 residues. Trimming at V came to 0 bases and at J to 3 bases, leaving 7 bases not matched to a gene.

The genes are TRBV19 and TRBJ2-7, with a tentative D call TRBD1 (6 bases). The V end lost 6 bases, the J end lost 6 bases, and 21 bases lay between the germline ends. CDR1 and CDR2 from the germline V gene are LNHDA and SQIVND (reference sequence). The length of the CDR3 is 15 residues. The CDR3 reads CASRTSTGTLGEQYF. CDR3 bases: TGTGCCAGTAGGACCTCAACCGGGACACTAGGCGAGCAGTACTTC.

The CDR3 nucleotides are TGTGCCAGCAGCTTTAGCCTTACCGGGACAGGGGGCGGCTACACCTTC. This translates into CASSFSLTGTGGGYTF. This rearrangement joins TRBV5-4 to TRBJ1-2, with 12 bases identical to TRBD1. With V trimmed by 2 bases and J by 8 bases, 10 bases remained unmatched. The CDR3 runs to 16 residues. CDR1 is SGHNT, CDR2 YYREEE, per germline (reference sequence).

The J gene is TRBJ2-7, the V gene TRBV27, with TRBD1 matching 7 bases. The CDR3 extends over 15 amino acids. Germline loops: CDR1 MNHEY, CDR2 SMNVEV (reference sequence). Unmatched junction bases numbered 6, after V lost 2 bases and J lost 2 bases. The CDR3 loop is CASSLATGWTYEQYF. In nucleotides, the CDR3 is TGTGCCAGCAGTTTAGCGACAGGGTGGACCTACGAGCAGTACTTC.

The chain couples TRBV10-3 to TRBJ2-7; 12 bases agree with TRBD2. CDR1 is ENHRY and CDR2 is SYGVKD in the germline V gene. This CDR3 spans 14 amino acids. V lost 4 bases, J lost 4 bases, and 2 bases stayed unmatched. CDR3 loop: CAISATSGGYEQYF. CDR3 bases: TGTGCCATCAGTGCGACTAGCGGGGGATACGAGCAGTACTTC.